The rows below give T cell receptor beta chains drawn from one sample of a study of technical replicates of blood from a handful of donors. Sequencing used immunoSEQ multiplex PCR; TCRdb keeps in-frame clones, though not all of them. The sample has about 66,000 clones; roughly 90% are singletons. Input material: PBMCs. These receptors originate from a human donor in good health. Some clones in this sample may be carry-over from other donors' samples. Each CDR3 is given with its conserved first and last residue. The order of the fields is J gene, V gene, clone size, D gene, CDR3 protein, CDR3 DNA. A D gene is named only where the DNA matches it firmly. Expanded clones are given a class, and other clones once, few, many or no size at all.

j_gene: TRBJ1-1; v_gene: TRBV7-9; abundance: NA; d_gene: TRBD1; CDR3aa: CASSPTGTGAVRAFF; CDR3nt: TGTGCCAGCAGCCCTACCGGGACAGGCGCGGTAAGGGCTTTCTTT
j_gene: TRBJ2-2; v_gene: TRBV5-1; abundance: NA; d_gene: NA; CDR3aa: CASSLDAANTGELFF; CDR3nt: TGCGCCAGCAGCTTGGATGCAGCGAACACCGGGGAGCTGTTTTTT
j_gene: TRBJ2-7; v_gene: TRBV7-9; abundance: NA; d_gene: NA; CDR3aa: CASSPKREQYF; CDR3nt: TGTGCCAGCAGCCCGAAGAGGGAGCAGTACTTC
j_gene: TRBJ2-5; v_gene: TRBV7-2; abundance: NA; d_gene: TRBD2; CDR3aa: CASSDSGTSGETQYF; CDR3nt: TGTGCCAGCAGCGACTCCGGGACTAGCGGTGAGACCCAGTACTTC
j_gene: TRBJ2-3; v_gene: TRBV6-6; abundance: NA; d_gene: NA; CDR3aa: CASSGAGPTDTQYF; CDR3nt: TGTGCCAGCAGTGGGGCAGGGCCCACAGATACGCAGTATTTT
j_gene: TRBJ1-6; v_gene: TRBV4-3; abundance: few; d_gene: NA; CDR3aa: CASSLGQNSPLHF; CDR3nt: TGCGCCAGCAGCCTCGGACAGAATTCACCCCTCCACTTT
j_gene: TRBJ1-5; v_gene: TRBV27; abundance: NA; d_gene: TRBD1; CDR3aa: CASSFGQGANQPQHF; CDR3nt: TGTGCCAGCAGTTTCGGGCAGGGGGCGAATCAGCCCCAGCATTTT
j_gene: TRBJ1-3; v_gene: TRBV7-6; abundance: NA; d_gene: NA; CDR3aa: CASSFRGDGNTIYF; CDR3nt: TGTGCCAGCAGCTTTCGGGGGGATGGAAACACCATATATTTT
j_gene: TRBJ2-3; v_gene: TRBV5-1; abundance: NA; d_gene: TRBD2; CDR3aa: CASSPRLSGGNTDTQYF; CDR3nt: TGCGCCAGCAGCCCCCGACTTAGCGGGGGGAACACAGATACGCAGTATTTT
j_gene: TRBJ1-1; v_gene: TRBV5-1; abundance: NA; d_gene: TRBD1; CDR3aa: CASSARGLNTEAFF; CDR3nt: TGCGCCAGCAGCGCCAGGGGGCTTAACACTGAAGCTTTCTTT
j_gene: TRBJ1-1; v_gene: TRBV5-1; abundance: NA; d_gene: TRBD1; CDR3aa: CASSSGTANTEAFF; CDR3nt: TGCGCCAGCAGTTCCGGGACAGCAAACACTGAAGCTTTCTTT
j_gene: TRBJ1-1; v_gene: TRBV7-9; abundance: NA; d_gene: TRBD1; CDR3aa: CASSLGTGMNTEAFF; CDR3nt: TGTGCCAGCAGCTTGGGGACAGGGATGAACACTGAAGCTTTCTTT
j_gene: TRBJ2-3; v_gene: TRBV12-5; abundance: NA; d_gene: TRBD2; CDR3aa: CASGLAGTTDTQYF; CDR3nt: TGTGCTAGTGGGCTAGCGGGAACCACAGATACGCAGTATTTT